The text below deals with one T cell receptor beta chain. These data are taken from a study of T cells expressing NK-cell markers. Study context: Within the sequenced cohort of eight donors, seven exhibited HCMV seropositivity and one was seronegative.

TCRdb reprocessed the 5' RACE reads, with one entry per CDR3 protein and no DNA. The table for this sample gives more than 250,000 distinct CDR3 sequences. The CDR3 is made up of 15 amino acids. The sequenced sample was blood T cells: a sorted CD56 or NKG2C T cell subset, CD4+ or CD8+ T cells, or bulk PBMC T cells (not recorded which). The TCR comes from a man younger than 30 in good health. J is TRBJ2-6 and V is TRBV12-3 or TRBV12-4; TCRdb calls TRBD2, which cannot be checked without DNA. CDR3 sequence: CASSFLGPGANVLTF.